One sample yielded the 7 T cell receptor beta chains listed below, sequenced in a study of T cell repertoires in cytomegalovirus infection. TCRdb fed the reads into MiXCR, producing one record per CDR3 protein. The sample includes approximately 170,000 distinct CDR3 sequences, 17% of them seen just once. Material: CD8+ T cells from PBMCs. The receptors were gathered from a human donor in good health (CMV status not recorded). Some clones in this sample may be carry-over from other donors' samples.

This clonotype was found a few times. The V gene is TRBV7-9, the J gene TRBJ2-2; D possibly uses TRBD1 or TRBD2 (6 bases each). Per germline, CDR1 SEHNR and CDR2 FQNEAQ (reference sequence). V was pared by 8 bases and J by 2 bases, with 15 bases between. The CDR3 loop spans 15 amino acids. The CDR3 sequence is CASHEGGRNTGELFF. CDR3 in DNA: TGTGCCAGCCACGAGGGGGGCCGCAACACCGGGGAGCTGTTTTTT.

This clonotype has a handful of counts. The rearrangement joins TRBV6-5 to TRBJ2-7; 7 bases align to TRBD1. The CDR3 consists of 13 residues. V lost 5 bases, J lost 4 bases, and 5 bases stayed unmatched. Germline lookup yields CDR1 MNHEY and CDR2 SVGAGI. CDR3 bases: TGTGCCAGCAGTCACCAACAGGGGTACGAGCAGTACTTC. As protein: CASSHQQGYEQYF.

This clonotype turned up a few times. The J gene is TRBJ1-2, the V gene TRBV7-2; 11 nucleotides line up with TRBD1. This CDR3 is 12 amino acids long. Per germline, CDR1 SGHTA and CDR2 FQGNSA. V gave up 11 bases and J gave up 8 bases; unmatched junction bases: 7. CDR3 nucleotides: TGTGCCCGCCCGGGGACAGGGGGAGGCTACACCTTC. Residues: CARPGTGGGYTF.

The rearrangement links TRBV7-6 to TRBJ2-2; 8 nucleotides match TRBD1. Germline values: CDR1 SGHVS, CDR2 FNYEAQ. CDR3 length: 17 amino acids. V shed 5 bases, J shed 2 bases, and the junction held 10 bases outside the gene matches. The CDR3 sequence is CASSISQGEENTGELFF. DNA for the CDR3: TGTGCCAGCAGCATCTCACAGGGGGAGGAAAACACCGGGGAGCTGTTTTTT.

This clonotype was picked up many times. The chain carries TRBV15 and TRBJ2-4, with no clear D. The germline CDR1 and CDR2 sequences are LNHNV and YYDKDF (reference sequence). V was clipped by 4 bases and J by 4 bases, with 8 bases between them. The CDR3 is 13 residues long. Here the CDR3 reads CATSTRKKNIQYF. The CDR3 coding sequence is TGTGCCACCAGCACCAGGAAAAAAAACATTCAGTACTTC.

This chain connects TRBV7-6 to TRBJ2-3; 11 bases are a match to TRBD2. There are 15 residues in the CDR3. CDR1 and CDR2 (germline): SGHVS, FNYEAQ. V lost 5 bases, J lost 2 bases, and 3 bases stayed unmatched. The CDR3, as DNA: TGTGCCAGCAGCCAGGGACTAGCGGCCACAGATACGCAGTATTTT. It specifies CASSQGLAATDTQYF.

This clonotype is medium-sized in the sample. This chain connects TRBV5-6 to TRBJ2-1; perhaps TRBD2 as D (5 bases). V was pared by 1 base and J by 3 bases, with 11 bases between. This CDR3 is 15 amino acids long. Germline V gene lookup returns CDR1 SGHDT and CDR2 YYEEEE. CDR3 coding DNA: TGTGCCAGCAGCTTGAGTCTAGCCGACTACAATGAGCAGTTCTTC. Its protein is CASSLSLADYNEQFF.